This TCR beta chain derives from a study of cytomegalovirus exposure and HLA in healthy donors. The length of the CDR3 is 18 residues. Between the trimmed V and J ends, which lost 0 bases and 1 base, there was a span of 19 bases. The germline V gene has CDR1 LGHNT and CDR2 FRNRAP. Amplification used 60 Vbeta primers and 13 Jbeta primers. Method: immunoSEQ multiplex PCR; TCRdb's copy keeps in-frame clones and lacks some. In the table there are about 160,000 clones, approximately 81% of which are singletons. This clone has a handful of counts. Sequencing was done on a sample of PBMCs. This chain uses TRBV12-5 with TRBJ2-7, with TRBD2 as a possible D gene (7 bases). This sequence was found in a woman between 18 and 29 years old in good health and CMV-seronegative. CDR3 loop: CASGLVKFGGGSSYEQYF. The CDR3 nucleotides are TGTGCTAGTGGTTTGGTAAAGTTCGGGGGCGGGAGTTCCTACGAGCAGTACTTC.